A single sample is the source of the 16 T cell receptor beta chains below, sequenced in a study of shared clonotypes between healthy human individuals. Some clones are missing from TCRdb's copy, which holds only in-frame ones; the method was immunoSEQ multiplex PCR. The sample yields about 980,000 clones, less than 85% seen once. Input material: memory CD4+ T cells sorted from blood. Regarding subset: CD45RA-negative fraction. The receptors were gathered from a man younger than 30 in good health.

For the CDR3, the DNA is TGTGCCAGCATCTCGGGATTTGTTCAGCCCCAGCATTTT. It codes for CASISGFVQPQHF. The chain combines TRBV6-1 with TRBJ1-5; D uncertain. Trimming left V 7 bases short and J 6 bases short, with 13 bases between. In germline, CDR1 is MNHNS, CDR2 SASEGT. The CDR3 loop spans 13 amino acids.

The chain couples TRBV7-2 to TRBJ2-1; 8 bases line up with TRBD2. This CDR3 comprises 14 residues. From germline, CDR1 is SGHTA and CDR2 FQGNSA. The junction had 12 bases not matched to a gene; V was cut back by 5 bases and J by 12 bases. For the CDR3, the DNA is TGTGCCAGCAGCCCCGGGGGGGCCACGGTTCGGCAGTTCTTC. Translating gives CASSPGGATVRQFF.

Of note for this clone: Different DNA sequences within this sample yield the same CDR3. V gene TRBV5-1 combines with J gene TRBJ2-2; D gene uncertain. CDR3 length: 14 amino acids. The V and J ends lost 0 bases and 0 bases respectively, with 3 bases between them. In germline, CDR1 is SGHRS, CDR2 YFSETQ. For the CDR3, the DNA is TGCGCCAGCAGCTTGGTTCCGAACACCGGGGAGCTGTTTTTT. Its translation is CASSLVPNTGELFF.

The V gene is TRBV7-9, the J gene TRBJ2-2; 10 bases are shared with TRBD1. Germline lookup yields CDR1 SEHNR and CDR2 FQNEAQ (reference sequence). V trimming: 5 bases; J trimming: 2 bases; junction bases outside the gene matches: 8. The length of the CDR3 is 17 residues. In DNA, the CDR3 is TGTGCCAGCAGCGTGGGACAGGGGACCTCCAACACCGGGGAGCTGTTTTTT. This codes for CASSVGQGTSNTGELFF. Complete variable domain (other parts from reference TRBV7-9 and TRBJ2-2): DTGVSQNPRHKITKRGQNVTFRCDPISEHNRLYWYRQTLGQGPEFLTYFQNEAQLEKSRLLSDRFSAERPKGSFSTLEIQRTEQGDSAMYLCASSVGQGTSNTGELFFGEGSRLTVL.

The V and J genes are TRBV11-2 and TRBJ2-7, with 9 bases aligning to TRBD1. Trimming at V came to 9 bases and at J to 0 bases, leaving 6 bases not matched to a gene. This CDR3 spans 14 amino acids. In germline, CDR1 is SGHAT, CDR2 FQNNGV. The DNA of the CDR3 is TGTGCCAGTACTCGGGACAGGGACTCCTACGAGCAGTACTTC. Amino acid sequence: CASTRDRDSYEQYF.

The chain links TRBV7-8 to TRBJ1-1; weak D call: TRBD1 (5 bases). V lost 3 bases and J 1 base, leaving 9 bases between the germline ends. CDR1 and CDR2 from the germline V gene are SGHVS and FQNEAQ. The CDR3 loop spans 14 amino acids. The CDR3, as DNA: TGTGCCAGCAGCTTCAGACAGTCGAACACTGAAGCTTTCTTT. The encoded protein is CASSFRQSNTEAFF.

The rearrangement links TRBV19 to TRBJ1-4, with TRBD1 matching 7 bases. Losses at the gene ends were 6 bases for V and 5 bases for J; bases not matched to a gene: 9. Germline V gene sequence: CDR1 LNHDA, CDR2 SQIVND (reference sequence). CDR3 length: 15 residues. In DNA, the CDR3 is TGTGCCAGTAGAGAGCAACAGGGGAGGAATGAAAAACTGTTTTTT. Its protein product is CASREQQGRNEKLFF.

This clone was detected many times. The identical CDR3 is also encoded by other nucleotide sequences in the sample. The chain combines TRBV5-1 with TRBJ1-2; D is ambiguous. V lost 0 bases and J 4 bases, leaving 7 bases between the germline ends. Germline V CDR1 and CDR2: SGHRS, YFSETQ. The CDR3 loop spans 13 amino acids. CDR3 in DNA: TGCGCCAGCAGCTTGGAGAGCTCCTATGGCTACACCTTC. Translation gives CASSLESSYGYTF.

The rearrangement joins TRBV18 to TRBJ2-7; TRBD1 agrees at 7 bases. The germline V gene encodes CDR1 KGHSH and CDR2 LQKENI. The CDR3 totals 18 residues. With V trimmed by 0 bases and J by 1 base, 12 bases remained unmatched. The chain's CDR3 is CASSPPITDRAGSYEQYF. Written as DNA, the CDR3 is TGTGCCAGCTCACCACCGATAACCGACAGGGCTGGGTCCTACGAGCAGTACTTC.

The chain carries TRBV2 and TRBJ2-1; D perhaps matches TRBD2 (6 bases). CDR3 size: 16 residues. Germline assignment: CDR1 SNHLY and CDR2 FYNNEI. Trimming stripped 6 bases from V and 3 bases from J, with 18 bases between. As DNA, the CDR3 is TGTGCCAGCAGGGCGGGATCCTCGGGGTACTACAATGAGCAGTTCTTC. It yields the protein CASRAGSSGYYNEQFF.

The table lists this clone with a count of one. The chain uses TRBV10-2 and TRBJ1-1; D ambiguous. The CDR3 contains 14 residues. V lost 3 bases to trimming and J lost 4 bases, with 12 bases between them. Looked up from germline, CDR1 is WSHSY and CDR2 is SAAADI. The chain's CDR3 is CASSDRGRSTEAFF. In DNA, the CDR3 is TGCGCCAGCAGTGATCGAGGGAGGAGCACTGAAGCTTTCTTT.

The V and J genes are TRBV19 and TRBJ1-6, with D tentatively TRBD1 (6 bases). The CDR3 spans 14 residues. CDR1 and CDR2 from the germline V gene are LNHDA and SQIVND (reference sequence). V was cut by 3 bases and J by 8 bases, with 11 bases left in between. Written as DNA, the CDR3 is TGTGCCAGTAGTATGACAGGTGGCTATTCACCCCTCCACTTT. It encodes CASSMTGGYSPLHF.

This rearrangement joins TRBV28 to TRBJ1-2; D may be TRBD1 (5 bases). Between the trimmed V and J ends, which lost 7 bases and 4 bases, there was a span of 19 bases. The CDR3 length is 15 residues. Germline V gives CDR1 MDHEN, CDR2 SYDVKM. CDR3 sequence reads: CASITTGGGPYGYTF. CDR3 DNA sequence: TGTGCCAGCATTACTACTGGGGGGGGACCCTATGGCTACACCTTC.

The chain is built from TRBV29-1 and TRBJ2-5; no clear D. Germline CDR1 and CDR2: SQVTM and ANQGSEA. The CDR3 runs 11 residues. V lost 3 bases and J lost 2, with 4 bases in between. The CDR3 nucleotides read TGCAGCGTTGACAGACAAGAGACCCAGTACTTC. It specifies CSVDRQETQYF.

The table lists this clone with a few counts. CDR3 in DNA: TGTGCCAGCAGCTCAGGGTCTCAAGAGACCCAGTACTTC. It yields the protein CASSSGSQETQYF. The gene calls are TRBV5-4 and TRBJ2-5; TRBD1 might be the D (5 bases). The CDR3 contains 13 residues. V was shortened by 3 bases and J by 2 bases, with 8 bases between the two germline ends. Germline V gene data show CDR1 as SGHNT and CDR2 as YYREEE (reference sequence).

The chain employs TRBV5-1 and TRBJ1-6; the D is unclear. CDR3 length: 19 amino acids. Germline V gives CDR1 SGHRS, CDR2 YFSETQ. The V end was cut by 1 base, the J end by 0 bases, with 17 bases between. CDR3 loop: CASSLRSATEYSYNSPLHF. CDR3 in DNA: TGCGCCAGCAGCTTGCGGTCCGCGACCGAATACTCCTATAATTCACCCCTCCACTTT.